This is a list of T cell receptor beta chains from one sample in a study of T-cell reconstitution after alpha-beta-depleted transplantation in children. MiXCR, run by TCRdb on the PCR reads, gives a single entry per CDR3 protein. The sample contains some 840,000 distinct CDR3 sequences, under 20% of which appear only once. The sample was PBMCs, mostly from graft donor cells, taken 360 days after TCRalphabeta/CD19-depleted stem cell transplant. The receptors stem from a male patient aged 10 to 17 who had a stem cell transplant for acute lymphoblastic leukemia, so the T cells may come from the graft donor. Each CDR3 is given with its conserved first and last residue. The D gene is left open where the match is weak. The listing skips clone size in some rows; elsewhere it reads once, few, many or a size class.

TRBJ2-1	TRBV7-2	TRBD2	many	TGTGCCAGCAGCGCCTCCGGGACTAGCGGGTCAAAGGCCTACAATGAGCAGTTCTTC	CASSASGTSGSKAYNEQFF
TRBJ2-4	TRBV7-6	-	few	TGTGCCAGCAGCCCCGCCGGGGGAATCATTCAGTACTTC	CASSPAGGIIQYF
TRBJ1-5	TRBV9	-	many	TGTGCCAGCAGCGGGGACGCCGGCAATCAGCCCCAGCATTTT	CASSGDAGNQPQHF
TRBJ2-3	TRBV4-1	-	-	TGCGCCAGCACTCCAAGAGGGGGGCCGGGCCCCCAAGATACGCAGTATTTT	CASTPRGGPGPQDTQYF
TRBJ1-1	TRBV29-1	-	-	TGCAGCCTGGGGCGGACTGAAGCTTTCTTT	CSLGRTEAFF
TRBJ2-3	TRBV18	-	few	TGTGCCAGCTCACCACCGAGTCCGGAGGATACGCAGTATTTT	CASSPPSPEDTQYF
TRBJ2-7	TRBV28	-	once	TGTGCCATCGGCCCGGGACTCCCCTACGAGCAGTACTTC	CAIGPGLPYEQYF
TRBJ2-2	TRBV5-1	TRBD1	-	TGCGCCAGCAGCGTAATTGGGACAGGCAACACCGGGGAGCTGTTTTTT	CASSVIGTGNTGELFF
TRBJ2-6	TRBV18	-	-	TGTGCCAGCCCGTCTGGGGCCAACGTCCTGACTTTC	CASPSGANVLTF
TRBJ2-7	TRBV5-1	-	many	TGCGCCAGCAGCTTTGGTCCCAACGACGAGCAGTACTTC	CASSFGPNDEQYF
TRBJ2-1	TRBV27	-	-	TGTGCCAGCAGTCCCTCCCCGGCGCCCCATGAGCAGTTCTTC	CASSPSPAPHEQFF
TRBJ2-2	TRBV11-2	-	few	TGTGCCAGCAGCTTAAGTCGGGGCCCCCGGGCCGGGGAGCTGTTTTTT	CASSLSRGPRAGELFF
TRBJ2-6	TRBV6-4	TRBD1	-	TGTGCCTTCAGTCTCATTGCCGGGACAGCGAGCTCTGGGGCCAACGTCCTGACTTTC	CAFSLIAGTASSGANVLTF
TRBJ1-6	TRBV5-1	-	-	TGCGCCAGCGCTGCAGATAATTCACCCCTCCACTTT	CASAADNSPLHF
TRBJ2-3	TRBV5-6	TRBD1	few	TGTGCCAGCAGCCCAGGACAGGGGAGGGCAGATACGCAGTATTTT	CASSPGQGRADTQYF
TRBJ2-5	TRBV24-1	TRBD1	-	TGTGCCACCAGTGATTCCCTCAGGGGGCAAGAGACCCAGTACTTC	CATSDSLRGQETQYF
TRBJ2-6	TRBV6-5	-	few	TGTGCCAGCAGTTACTCAGATAAGGGGTACGGGGCCAACGTCCTGACTTTC	CASSYSDKGYGANVLTF
TRBJ2-7	TRBV10-3	-	few	TGTGCCATCAGTGAGGTAAGGGGTCTCGTCTACGAGCAGTACTTC	CAISEVRGLVYEQYF
TRBJ2-3	TRBV4-1	-	-	TGCGCCAGCAGCCAAGTAGGAGTAAACACAGATACGCAGTATTTT	CASSQVGVNTDTQYF
TRBJ2-1	TRBV11-1	TRBD2	-	TGTGCCAGCAGCTTAGCGGAATACCTAGCGGGAGAAATAGGTGAGCAGTTCTTC	CASSLAEYLAGEIGEQFF
TRBJ2-5	TRBV29-1	TRBD2	-	TGCAGCGTAGAACCTAGCGGGGCCTTCCAAGAGACCCAGTACTTC	CSVEPSGAFQETQYF
TRBJ2-7	TRBV6-5	TRBD2	once	TGTGCCAGCAGTCCCCTGGGGACTAGCGGGAGTAGCCACTACGAGCAGTACTTC	CASSPLGTSGSSHYEQYF
TRBJ2-3	TRBV12-3/TRBV12-4	TRBD2	few	TGTGCCAGCAGTTTAGGGGGTCCGGGACTAGCTCAAAATTTTAGCACAGATACGCAGTATTTT	CASSLGGPGLAQNFSTDTQYF
TRBJ1-2	TRBV7-9	-	few	TGTGCCAGCAGCCTAGGAGGGCTCGACGGTGGCTACACCTTC	CASSLGGLDGGYTF
TRBJ2-3	TRBV12-3/TRBV12-4	-	-	TGTGCCAGCAGTTTAAACCGCCGGGCGGGTGGGAGTTTCACAGATACGCAGTATTTT	CASSLNRRAGGSFTDTQYF
TRBJ2-5	TRBV4-3	TRBD1	many	TGCGCCAGCAGCCGAGACAGGGGGAGGGAGACCCAGTACTTC	CASSRDRGRETQYF
TRBJ2-3	TRBV4-1	TRBD2	few	TGCGCCAGCAGCCATACTAGCGGCCGATCCACAGATACGCAGTATTTT	CASSHTSGRSTDTQYF
TRBJ1-2	TRBV6-5	-	few	TGTGCCAGCAGTTACTCGACAGTTTCCTATGGCTACACCTTC	CASSYSTVSYGYTF
TRBJ2-7	TRBV20-1	TRBD1	-	TGCAGTGCTAGGGCTTGGGGACAGGGGCCCTACGAGCAGTACTTC	CSARAWGQGPYEQYF
TRBJ2-1	TRBV20-1	TRBD2	-	TGCAGTGCTAGAGGGCAGACTAGCGTCCACAATGAGCAGTTCTTC	CSARGQTSVHNEQFF
TRBJ2-7	TRBV11-1	-	-	TGTGCCAGCAGCTCGCGCCGGGACAAGTCCTACGAGCAGTACTTC	CASSSRRDKSYEQYF
TRBJ2-2	TRBV6-5	-	many	TGTGCCAGCAGTTACTCAGGCGGGACCCTAACCGGGGAGCTGTTTTTT	CASSYSGGTLTGELFF
TRBJ1-6	TRBV9	-	many	TGTGCCAGCAGCGTAAGAGGTGATAATTCACCCCTCCACTTT	CASSVRGDNSPLHF